Shown below are 22 T cell receptor beta chains from a single sample sequenced in a study of blood T cell repertoires in COVID-19. The method was immunoSEQ multiplex PCR; TCRdb's version includes in-frame clones alone and lacks a portion of them. The table shows fewer than 50,000 clones, with nearly 70% occurring only once. Sequencing input: peripheral blood. The receptor source for this set is an elderly man with acute or convalescent COVID-19.

This clone came up a few times. The V gene is TRBV11-2, the J gene TRBJ2-1; 7 bases line up with TRBD2. Germline CDR1 is SGHAT and CDR2 is FQNNGV. J lost 8 bases, V lost 4 bases, and 23 bases had no gene match. The CDR3 loop spans 19 amino acids. CDR3 sequence reads: CASSSGEVGRRSRGYEQFF. CDR3 nucleotide sequence: TGTGCCAGCAGCTCCGGAGAGGTGGGGAGGAGGTCGCGGGGGTATGAGCAGTTCTTC.

This clone was observed a few times. V is TRBV10-3 and J is TRBJ2-7; 7 bases agree with TRBD1. V lost 6 bases, J lost 2 bases, and 4 bases stayed unmatched. The CDR3 has 13 amino acids. Germline V lookup: CDR1 ENHRY, CDR2 SYGVKD. The chain's CDR3 is CAIRGTATYEQYF. CDR3 bases: TGTGCCATCAGAGGGACAGCTACCTACGAGCAGTACTTC.

CDR3 coding DNA: TGCAGTGCTAGTCAGGGGGCGGCCAAAAACATTCAGTACTTC. Protein sequence: CSASQGAAKNIQYF. The gene calls are TRBV20-1 and TRBJ2-4; 8 bases are shared with TRBD1. The CDR3 totals 14 residues. With 3 bases clipped from V and 1 base from J, the junction kept 2 bases outside the gene matches. The germline V gene has CDR1 DFQATT and CDR2 SNEGSKA (reference sequence).

V gene TRBV6-6 combines with J gene TRBJ1-1, with 7 bases matching TRBD1. The V segment lost 4 bases and the J segment 6 bases; nucleotides outside the gene matches: 8. Germline V gene data show CDR1 as MNHNY and CDR2 as SVGAGI (reference sequence). The CDR3 is 14 amino acids. CDR3 in DNA: TGTGCCAGCAGTTTACAGGGGAGTGACCCTGAAGCTTTCTTT. Translation gives CASSLQGSDPEAFF.

V gene TRBV18 combines with J gene TRBJ1-2, with 8 bases identical to TRBD1. CDR3 size: 14 residues. V lost 3 bases to trimming and J lost 5 bases; unmatched junction nucleotides: 5. CDR1 KGHSH and CDR2 LQKENI come from the germline V gene. CDR3 residues: CASSPSGQGYGYTF. CDR3 DNA: TGTGCCAGCTCACCTAGTGGACAGGGATATGGCTACACCTTC.

In this sample, this clone turned up a few times. The chain employs TRBV12-1 and TRBJ1-5; the table's D call TRBD1 went unverified against the DNA. TRBV12-1 represents a pseudogene. The CDR3 loop spans 15 amino acids. For the CDR3, the DNA is TGTGCCAGCAGTACCGGGACAGATAGCAATCAGCCCCAGCATTTT. Protein: CASSTGTDSNQPQHF.

V and J are TRBV29-1 and TRBJ2-5, with TRBD1 as a possible D gene (6 bases). The V gene lost 6 bases and the J gene lost 3 bases, with 17 bases spanning the gap. There are 14 residues in the CDR3. Germline values: CDR1 SQVTM, CDR2 ANQGSEA. Here the CDR3 DNA reads TGCAGCGTCTACGTCATGAGGACAGAAGAGACCCAGTACTTC. Translated: CSVYVMRTEETQYF.

V usage is TRBV7-9 and J usage is TRBJ1-1, with D perhaps matching TRBD1 (5 bases). CDR1 and CDR2 from the germline V gene are SEHNR and FQNEAQ (reference sequence). The CDR3 has 15 residues. Trimming shortened V by 2 bases and J by 2 bases, and 12 bases separated the two germline ends. The CDR3 protein is CASSLWAGINTEAFF. CDR3 DNA sequence: TGTGCCAGCAGCTTATGGGCAGGGATAAACACTGAAGCTTTCTTT. Using reference TRBV7-9 and TRBJ1-1 for the parts outside the CDR3, the full variable domain is DTGVSQNPRHKITKRGQNVTFRCDPISEHNRLYWYRQTLGQGPEFLTYFQNEAQLEKSRLLSDRFSAERPKGSFSTLEIQRTEQGDSAMYLCASSLWAGINTEAFFGQGTRLTVV.

This clone was observed a few times. The J gene is TRBJ1-5, the V gene TRBV3-1 (or the pseudogene TRBV3-2); possible D gene TRBD1, 5 bases. The ends were cut back, 0 bases at V and 12 bases at J, with 9 bases in the middle. CDR3 length: 12 amino acids. Germline CDR1 LGHDT, CDR2 YNNKEL (reference sequence). The CDR3 DNA sequence: TGTGCCAGCAGCCAAGACAGGGTAATCCAGCATTTT. Translated: CASSQDRVIQHF.

The V and J genes are TRBV29-1 and TRBJ1-1; the D gene is possibly TRBD1 (6 bases). From germline, CDR1 is SQVTM and CDR2 ANQGSEA. The CDR3 loop spans 11 amino acids. V was cut by 5 bases and J by 7 bases, with 11 bases left in between. The CDR3 coding sequence is TGCAGCGTTCTAAACAGGGTTGAAGCTTTCTTT. Its translation: CSVLNRVEAFF.

The V call is TRBV11-2, the J call TRBJ2-3, with 8 nucleotides matching TRBD2. This CDR3 is built from 17 residues. V was pared by 1 base and J by 2 bases, with 8 bases of the junction left unmatched. CDR1 and CDR2 from the germline V gene are SGHAT and FQNNGV. CDR3 region: CASSLVGAGANTDTQYF. CDR3 sequence (DNA): TGTGCCAGCAGCTTAGTGGGAGCGGGGGCTAACACAGATACGCAGTATTTT.

The J gene is TRBJ1-2, the V gene TRBV12-3 or TRBV12-4, with 8 bases aligning to TRBD1. The CDR3 has 13 amino acids. Unmatched junction bases numbered 3, after V lost 2 bases and J lost 7 bases. The CDR3 sequence is CASSLLTGVGYTF. As DNA, the CDR3 is TGTGCCAGCAGTTTACTGACAGGGGTTGGCTACACCTTC.

The rearrangement links TRBV27 to TRBJ2-2; 8 bases map to TRBD2. CDR3 size: 18 residues. V shed 2 bases and J 7 bases; nucleotides not matched to a gene: 15. CDR1 MNHEY and CDR2 SMNVEV come from the germline V gene (reference sequence). The DNA of the CDR3 is TGTGCCAGCAGTTTAGCTCCGGGACTAGGCGGTATTTTCGGGGAGCTGTTTTTT. Its protein is CASSLAPGLGGIFGELFF.

The chain combines TRBV7-2 with TRBJ2-3; D is perhaps TRBD2 (6 bases). This CDR3 region has 14 residues. Germline V CDR1 and CDR2: SGHTA, FQGNSA. With 5 bases removed from V and 4 bases from J, the gap between germline ends came to 13 bases. The CDR3 protein is CASSPPTGADTQYF. CDR3 sequence (DNA): TGTGCCAGCAGCCCCCCGACGGGAGCAGATACGCAGTATTTT.

The chain uses TRBV29-1 and TRBJ1-1; D might be TRBD1 (5 bases). Germline V gene lookup returns CDR1 SQVTM and CDR2 ANQGSEA. V lost 7 bases, J lost 2 bases, and 14 bases lay in between. The CDR3 has 13 residues. Here the CDR3 reads CSGRGGPNTEAFF. DNA for the CDR3: TGCAGCGGGCGGGGGGGACCTAACACTGAAGCTTTCTTT.

The rearrangement links TRBV5-1 to TRBJ2-1, with TRBD2 as a possible D gene (5 bases). Germline assignment: CDR1 SGHRS and CDR2 YFSETQ. The CDR3 loop spans 15 amino acids. V was pared by 3 bases and J by 6 bases, with 16 bases between. In DNA form, the CDR3 reads TGCGCCAGCAGCTCCTCCGGGATTCGCTTCAATGAGCAGTTCTTC. The encoded protein is CASSSSGIRFNEQFF.

The chain couples TRBV6-6 to TRBJ2-5; 8 bases agree with TRBD2. Unmatched junction bases numbered 1, after V lost 5 bases and J lost 2 bases. The CDR3 is 13 residues long. Germline V CDR1 and CDR2: MNHNY, SVGAGI (reference sequence). CDR3 amino acids: CASSRGGQETQYF. Written as DNA, the CDR3 is TGTGCCAGCAGTCGGGGGGGACAAGAGACCCAGTACTTC.

The J gene is TRBJ1-4, the V gene TRBV5-1; 8 bases are shared with TRBD1. J was trimmed by 8 bases and V by 4 bases; bases with no gene match: 10. The CDR3 covers 15 residues. Germline CDR1 and CDR2: SGHRS and YFSETQ. The CDR3 DNA is TGCGCCAGCAGCACGGACAGGGCCAAAGGGGAAAAACTGTTTTTT. It yields the protein CASSTDRAKGEKLFF.

This clone has just a few counts. This chain links TRBV19 with TRBJ1-2; 10 nucleotides align to TRBD1. The ends lost 10 bases at V and 7 bases at J; junction bases unmatched: 15. CDR1 and CDR2 from the germline V gene are LNHDA and SQIVND (reference sequence). The CDR3 spans 15 residues. Written as DNA, the CDR3 is TGTGCCACCTTACTTGGACAGGGGGATACGAGTGGCTACACCTTC. This codes for CATLLGQGDTSGYTF.

This clone was seen a few times. V usage is TRBV5-6 and J usage is TRBJ2-7; weak D call: TRBD1 (5 bases). This CDR3 comprises 16 residues. The germline V gene encodes CDR1 SGHDT and CDR2 YYEEEE. Trimming took 0 bases from V and 0 from J, leaving 13 bases between them. The CDR3 region has the DNA TGTGCCAGCAGCTTGGCTGGGCAGGGCTACTCCTACGAGCAGTACTTC. Protein product: CASSLAGQGYSYEQYF.

The J gene is TRBJ2-1, the V gene TRBV28; 10 nucleotides line up with TRBD2. The germline CDR1 and CDR2 sequences are MDHEN and SYDVKM. This CDR3 has 15 residues. Germline trimming cut 2 bases from V and 8 bases from J; bases unmatched to any gene: 6. This CDR3 is CASSLVGLAVDEQFF. CDR3 sequence (DNA): TGTGCCAGCAGTTTAGTCGGACTAGCGGTGGATGAGCAGTTCTTC. Full variable domain (rest looked up from reference TRBV28 and TRBJ2-1): DVKVTQSSRYLVKRTGEKVFLECVQDMDHENMFWYRQDPGLGLRLIYFSYDVKMKEKGDIPEGYSVSREKKERFSLILESASTNQTSMYLCASSLVGLAVDEQFFGPGTRLTVL.

The CDR3 DNA follows: TGTGCCTGGAGTGGACTAGCGAGAACTGGGGCCAACGTCCTGACTTTC. It yields the protein CAWSGLARTGANVLTF. The chain joins TRBV30 to TRBJ2-6; 8 bases are a match to TRBD2. Germline CDR1 reads GTSNPN; CDR2 reads SVGIG (reference sequence). The CDR3 has 16 residues. V shed 1 base, J shed 2 bases, and the junction held 4 bases outside the gene matches.